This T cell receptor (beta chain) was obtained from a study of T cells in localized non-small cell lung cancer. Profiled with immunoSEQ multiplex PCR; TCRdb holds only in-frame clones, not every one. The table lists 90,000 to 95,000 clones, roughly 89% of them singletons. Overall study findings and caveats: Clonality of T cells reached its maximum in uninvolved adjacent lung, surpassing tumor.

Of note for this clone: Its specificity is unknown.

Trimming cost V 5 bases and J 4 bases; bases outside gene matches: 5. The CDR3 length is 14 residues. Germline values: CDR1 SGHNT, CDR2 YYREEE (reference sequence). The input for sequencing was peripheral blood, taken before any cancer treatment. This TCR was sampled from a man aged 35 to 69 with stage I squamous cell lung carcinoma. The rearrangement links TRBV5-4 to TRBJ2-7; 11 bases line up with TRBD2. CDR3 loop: CASSPSGGLYEQYF. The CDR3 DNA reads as TGTGCCAGCAGTCCTAGCGGGGGGTTGTACGAGCAGTACTTC. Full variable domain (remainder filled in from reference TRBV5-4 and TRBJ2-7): ETGVTQSPTHLIKTRGQQVTLRCSSQSGHNTVSWYQQALGQGPQFIFQYYREEENGRGNFPPRFSGLQFPNYSSELNVNALELDDSALYLCASSPSGGLYEQYFGPGTRLTVT.